This T cell receptor beta chain was retrieved from a study of human CD8 memory T cell subsets. The study's findings and limits: Stem-like memory and precursor exhausted T cell repertoires had very little in common with each other.

About this clonotype: Its antigen is undetermined.

Germline-derived CDR1 and CDR2 are MNHEY and SVGAGI. The CDR3 is 16 residues long. UMI-labeled 5' RACE yielded the TCR beta libraries. From the 5' RACE reads, TCRdb lists one entry per CDR3 protein and no DNA. In all, the sample yields 3,000 to 4,500 distinct CDR3 sequences. The specimen sequenced was CD8+ effector memory T cells (TEM) sorted from PBMCs. The subset was: effector memory CD8 T cells, CCR7- CD45RO+ CD95+. The receptor was derived from a human donor in good health. The chain combines TRBV6-5 with TRBJ2-7. CDR3 loop: CASSFSSEGGRYEQYF.